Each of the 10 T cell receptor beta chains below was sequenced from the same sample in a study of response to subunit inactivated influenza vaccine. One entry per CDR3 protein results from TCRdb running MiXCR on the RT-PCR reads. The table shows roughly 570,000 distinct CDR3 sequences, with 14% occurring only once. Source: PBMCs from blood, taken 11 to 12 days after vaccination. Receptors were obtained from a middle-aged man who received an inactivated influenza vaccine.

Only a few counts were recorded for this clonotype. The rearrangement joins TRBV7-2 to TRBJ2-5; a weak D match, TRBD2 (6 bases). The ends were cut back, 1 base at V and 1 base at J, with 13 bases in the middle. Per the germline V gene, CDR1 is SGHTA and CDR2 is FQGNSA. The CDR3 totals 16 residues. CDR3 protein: CASSLGGEALQETQYF. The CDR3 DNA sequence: TGTGCCAGCAGCTTAGGGGGGGAGGCCCTCCAAGAGACCCAGTACTTC.

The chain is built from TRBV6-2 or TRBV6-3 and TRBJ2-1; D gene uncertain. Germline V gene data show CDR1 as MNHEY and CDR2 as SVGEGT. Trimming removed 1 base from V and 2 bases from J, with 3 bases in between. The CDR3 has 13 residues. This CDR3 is CASSYYPYNEQFF. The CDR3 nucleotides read TGTGCCAGCAGTTACTACCCCTACAATGAGCAGTTCTTC.

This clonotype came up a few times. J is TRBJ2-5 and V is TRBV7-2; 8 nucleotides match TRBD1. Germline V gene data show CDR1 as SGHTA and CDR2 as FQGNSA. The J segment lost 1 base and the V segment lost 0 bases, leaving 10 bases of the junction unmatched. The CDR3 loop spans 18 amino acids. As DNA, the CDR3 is TGTGCCAGCAGCTTAGCGAGGACAGGGTTTTTGTCCCAAGAGACCCAGTACTTC. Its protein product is CASSLARTGFLSQETQYF.

DNA of the CDR3: TGTGCCAGCTCACCGAACCGGTACCTAGCGGATAGCTCCTACAATGAGCAGTTCTTC. Translating gives CASSPNRYLADSSYNEQFF. This sequence joins TRBV18 and TRBJ2-1; TRBD2 matches 7 bases. Per germline, CDR1 KGHSH and CDR2 LQKENI. Germline trimming cut 3 bases from V and 0 bases from J; bases unmatched to any gene: 14. CDR3 length equals 19 residues. Using reference TRBV18 and TRBJ2-1 for the parts outside the CDR3, the full variable domain is NAGVMQNPRHLVRRRGQEARLRCSPMKGHSHVYWYRQLPEEGLKFMVYLQKENIIDESGMPKERFSAEFPKEGPSILRIQQVVRGDSAAYFCASSPNRYLADSSYNEQFFGPGTRLTVL.

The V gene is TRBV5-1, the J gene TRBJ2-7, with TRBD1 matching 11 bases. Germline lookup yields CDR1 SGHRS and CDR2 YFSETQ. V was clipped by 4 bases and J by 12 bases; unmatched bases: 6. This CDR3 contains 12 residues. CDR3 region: CASSVDRGLVYF. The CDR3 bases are TGCGCCAGCAGCGTGGACAGGGGGCTGGTGTACTTC.

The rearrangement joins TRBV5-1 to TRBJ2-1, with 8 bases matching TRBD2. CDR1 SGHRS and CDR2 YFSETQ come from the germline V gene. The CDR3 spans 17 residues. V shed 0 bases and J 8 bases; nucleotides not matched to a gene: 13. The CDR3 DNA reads TGCGCCAGCAGCTTGGTCCCTTTGAGCGGGGGATTCCATGAGCAGTTCTTC. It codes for CASSLVPLSGGFHEQFF.

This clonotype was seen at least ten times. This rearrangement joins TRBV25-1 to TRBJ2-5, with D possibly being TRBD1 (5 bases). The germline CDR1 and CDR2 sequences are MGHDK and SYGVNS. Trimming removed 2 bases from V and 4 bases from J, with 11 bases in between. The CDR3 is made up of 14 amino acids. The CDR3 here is CASSEIGRGETQYF. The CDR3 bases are TGTGCCAGCAGTGAAATAGGAAGGGGAGAGACCCAGTACTTC.

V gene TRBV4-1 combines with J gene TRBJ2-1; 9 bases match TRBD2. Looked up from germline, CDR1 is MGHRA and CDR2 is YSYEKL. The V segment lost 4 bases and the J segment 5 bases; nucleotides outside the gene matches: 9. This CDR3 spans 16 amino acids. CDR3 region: CASSPDWASGNNEQFF. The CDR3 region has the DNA TGCGCCAGCAGCCCAGATTGGGCTAGCGGGAACAATGAGCAGTTCTTC.

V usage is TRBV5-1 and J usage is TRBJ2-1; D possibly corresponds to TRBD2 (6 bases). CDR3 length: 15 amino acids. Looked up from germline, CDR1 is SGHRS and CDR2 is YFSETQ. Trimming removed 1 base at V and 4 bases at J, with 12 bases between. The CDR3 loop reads CASSLTSLGYNEQFF. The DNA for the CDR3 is TGCGCCAGCAGCTTGACTAGCCTTGGATACAATGAGCAGTTCTTC.

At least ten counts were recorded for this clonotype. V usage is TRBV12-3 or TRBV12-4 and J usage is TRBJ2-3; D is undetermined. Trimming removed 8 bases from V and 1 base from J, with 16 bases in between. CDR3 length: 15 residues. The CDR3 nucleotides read TGTGCCAGCGCCCCCCGGGCTACCCGCACAGATACGCAGTATTTT. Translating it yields CASAPRATRTDTQYF.